This entry features one T cell receptor beta chain sequence. The record originates from a study of control samples from healthy donors and cancer patients. The CDR3 loop spans 17 amino acids. The germline V and J ends were trimmed by 4 bases and 7 bases, with 20 bases remaining between them. Germline V gene data show CDR1 as LGHDT and CDR2 as YNNKEL (reference sequence). Clones were sequenced by immunoSEQ multiplex PCR, and TCRdb holds only the in-frame ones, with some missing. This table holds fewer than 200,000 clones, around 90% found once. The sample consisted of blood. The chain joins TRBV3-1 (or the pseudogene TRBV3-2) to TRBJ1-6, with D possibly matching TRBD1 (5 bases). This TCR derives from a woman in her fifties or sixties in good health. In DNA, the CDR3 is TGTGCCAGCAGCCCCCCCCAGGGCGGGGAAGGCAATTCACCCCTCCACTTT. The encoded protein is CASSPPQGGEGNSPLHF.